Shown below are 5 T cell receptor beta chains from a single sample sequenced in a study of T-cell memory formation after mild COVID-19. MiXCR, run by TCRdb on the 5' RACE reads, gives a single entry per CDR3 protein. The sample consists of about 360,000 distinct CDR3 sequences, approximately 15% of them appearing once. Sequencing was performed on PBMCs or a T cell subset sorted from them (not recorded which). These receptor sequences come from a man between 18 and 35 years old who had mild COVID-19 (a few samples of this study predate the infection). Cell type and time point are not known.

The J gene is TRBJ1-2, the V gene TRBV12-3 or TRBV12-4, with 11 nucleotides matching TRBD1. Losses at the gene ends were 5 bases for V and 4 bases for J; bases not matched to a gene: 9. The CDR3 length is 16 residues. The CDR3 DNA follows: TGTGCCAGCAGTCCACCTAGGGACAGGGGGGCCTATGGCTACACCTTC. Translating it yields CASSPPRDRGAYGYTF.

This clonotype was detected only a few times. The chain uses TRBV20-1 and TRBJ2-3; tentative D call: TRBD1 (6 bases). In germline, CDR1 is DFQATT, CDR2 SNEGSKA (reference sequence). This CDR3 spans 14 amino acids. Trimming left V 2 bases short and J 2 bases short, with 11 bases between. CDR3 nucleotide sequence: TGCAGTGCTAGACGCCAGGGACACACAGATACGCAGTATTTT. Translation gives CSARRQGHTDTQYF.

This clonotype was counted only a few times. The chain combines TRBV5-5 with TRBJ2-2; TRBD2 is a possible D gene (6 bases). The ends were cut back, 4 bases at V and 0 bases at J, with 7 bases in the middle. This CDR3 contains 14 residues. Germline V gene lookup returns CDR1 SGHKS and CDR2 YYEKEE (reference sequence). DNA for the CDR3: TGTGCCAGCAGCGCGGGAACGAACACCGGGGAGCTGTTTTTT. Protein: CASSAGTNTGELFF. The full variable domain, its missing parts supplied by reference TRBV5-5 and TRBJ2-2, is DAGVTQSPTHLIKTRGQQVTLRCSPISGHKSVSWYQQVLGQGPQFIFQYYEKEERGRGNFPDRFSARQFPNYSSELNVNALLLGDSALYLCASSAGTNTGELFFGEGSRLTVL.

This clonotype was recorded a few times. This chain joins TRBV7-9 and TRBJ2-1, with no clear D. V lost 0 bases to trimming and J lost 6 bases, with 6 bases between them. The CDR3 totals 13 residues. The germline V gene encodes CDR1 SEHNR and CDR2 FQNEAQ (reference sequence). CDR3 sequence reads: CASSLALLNEQFF. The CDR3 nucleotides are TGTGCCAGCAGCTTAGCACTACTCAATGAGCAGTTCTTC. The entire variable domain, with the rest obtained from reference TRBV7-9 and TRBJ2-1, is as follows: DTGVSQNPRHKITKRGQNVTFRCDPISEHNRLYWYRQTLGQGPEFLTYFQNEAQLEKSRLLSDRFSAERPKGSFSTLEIQRTEQGDSAMYLCASSLALLNEQFFGPGTRLTVL.

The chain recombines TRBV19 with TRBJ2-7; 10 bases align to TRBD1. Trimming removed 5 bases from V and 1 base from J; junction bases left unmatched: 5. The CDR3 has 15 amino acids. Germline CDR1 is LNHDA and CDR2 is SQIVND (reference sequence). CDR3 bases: TGTGCCAGTAGTCCCGGGACAGGGGAATCCTACGAGCAGTACGTC. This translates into CASSPGTGESYEQYV.